The source of this TCR beta chain is a study of T cells in Graves' hyperthyroidism and ophthalmopathy (dated by TCRdb to about 2019). Some background on the complete study: Peripheral blood was collected at initial diagnosis, before any treatment. Following sampling, methimazole starting at 30 mg daily was given to hyperthyroidism patients, and high-dose intravenous methylprednisolone was given to ophthalmopathy patients. The paper reports TCR Vbeta CDR3 sequencing of approximately 140 peripheral blood samples: under 45 ophthalmopathy, about 75 hyperthyroidism and about 17 progressor patients. The roughly 91 discovery patients were randomly divided into training and test sets at a 7:3 ratio. Prospective prediction of ophthalmopathy was tested in an independent validation cohort of fewer than 20 hyperthyroidism patients and 15 to 17 patients who later progressed to ophthalmopathy. In addition, the study compared T-cell repertoires in thyroid tissue and in blood from roughly six Graves' hyperthyroidism patients. A discovery cohort of about 96 patients, approximately 45 with Graves' ophthalmopathy and under 60 with stable Graves' hyperthyroidism, was used to find distinguishing TCR V-J signatures.

Amplification of TCR beta CDR3 regions was carried out from RNA transcripts. A first-round RT-PCR of the TCR CDR3 used the HTBI primer set with the Qiagen OneStep RT-PCR kit. Libraries were constructed in a second round of multiplex PCR, after which size selection and purification were carried out. Libraries were sequenced paired-end with 100 bp reads on an Illumina HiSeq2000. In the source study's methods: SOAPnuke was used to process the raw data, throwing out any read that contained adapters or uncalled bases, had a mean Phred below 15, or lacked an exact constant-primer or identifier match. COPE v1.2.5 was used to merge high-quality paired reads, and clonotypes were defined as unique nucleotide sequences. Clonotypes were aligned to IMGT TRBV, TRBD and TRBJ reference segments using MiTCR v1.1. The analysis was restricted to V-J combinations with a frequency above 0.0001, which together covered 99.2% of the repertoires. A TCS score was defined as the ratio between F50 (clonal expansion) and ExV (chaos), using BLOSUM62-based TCRdist between CDR3 peptides within each V-J. Welch's t-statistics and random forest reduced around 510 V-J features to 13, which were used in a naive Bayes classifier (R e1071). Using fastp at Q25 and MiXCR, TCRdb reprocessed the public reads and kept productive beta chains. Rows with one shared CDR3 protein collapse into an entry with the most common genes and DNA. These V and J calls originate from TCRdb's pipeline instead of the authors' own analysis. For this sample the table gives 650,000 to 700,000 distinct CDR3 sequences, of which 17% were detected only once. The ten largest clones represent 15% to 19% of the sample.

From the cysteine up to the phenylalanine, the CDR3 has a length of 19 residues. The CDR3 DNA has 57 bases and is translated from base 1. Trimming takes 5 bases off V and 6 bases off J; junction bases not matched to a gene: 17. CDR1 and CDR2 (SGHVS, FNYEAQ) derive from the germline V gene. This clonotype has at least ten counts. No antigen is known for it. No quality values exist for individual bases; no much larger clone is one base distant. Overall study results and their limits: Most expanded thyroid clonotypes (frequency above 0.001) were also detected in blood, a finding suggesting that blood repertoires may reflect thyroid immune responses. In validation, the model predicted progression to ophthalmopathy with over 65% sensitivity and less than 75% specificity, a median of about 6 months before onset. Ophthalmopathy was separated from stable hyperthyroidism by a 13 V-J signature model, with around 90% sensitivity and approximately 84% specificity obtained in cross-validation and 80%/75% obtained in testing. Sample size was not statistically predetermined, and blinding of investigators to group allocation was not performed.

Stable Graves' hyperthyroidism was defined as the absence of progression to ophthalmopathy over 18 months of follow-up. Hyperthyroidism patients were newly diagnosed, had a disease duration of under 2 months, and were aged 18 to 65 years. Any patient with an uncontrolled infection, another autoimmune disease, pregnancy or lactation was excluded. Diagnoses relied on clinical symptoms, serum thyroxine and TRAb, thyroid ultrasound and orbital computed tomography. Ficoll-Paque density gradient centrifugation was used to isolate PBMCs from under 11 ml of fresh peripheral blood. Trizol reagent was used to extract total RNA, and RNA quality was then checked on an Agilent 2100 Bioanalyzer.

The TCR originated in a man aged 45-60 years with Graves' hyperthyroidism. Sequencing was carried out using blood. The chain links TRBV7-6 with TRBJ2-7, and TRBD2 aligns with 15 junction nucleotides. This receptor carries the CDR3 CASSADRDGTSGRFGEQYF. The DNA sequence reads TGTGCCAGCAGCGCGGACAGGGATGGGACTAGCGGGAGGTTCGGCGAGCAGTACTTC.